This passage covers 30 T cell receptor beta chains from one sample sequenced in a study of CD8+ T cells in alopecia areata. Indicated treatment: oral pan-JAK inhibitor, 5-10 mg twice daily. Extraction of RNA preceded its reverse transcription into cDNA, which served as the sequencing template. The repertoire was sequenced with immunoSEQ multiplex PCR; TCRdb's copy has only in-frame clones and lacks some. The table shows approximately 150,000 clones, with approximately 59% occurring only once. Specimen: CD4+ T cells sorted from blood, collected at roughly week 55, from a patient treated with tofacitinib. These receptors came from a human donor with alopecia areata.

The chain couples TRBV29-1 to TRBJ2-1; perhaps TRBD1 as D (5 bases). V was clipped by 4 bases and J by 9 bases, with 10 bases between them. The CDR3 is made up of 11 amino acids. Germline lookup yields CDR1 SQVTM and CDR2 ANQGSEA. The DNA for the CDR3 is TGCAGCGTTGTAGGGGATCCTGAGCAGTTCTTC. Amino acid sequence: CSVVGDPEQFF.

The chain is built from TRBV29-1 and TRBJ1-3, with TRBD1 matching over 7 bases. The CDR3 sequence is 15 residues long. The V gene end was trimmed by 0 bases and the J gene end by 3 bases; junction bases not matched to a gene: 5. CDR1 is SQVTM, CDR2 ANQGSEA, per germline. CDR3 DNA sequence: TGCAGCGTTGAAGATCCACGACAGGGTGGAAACACCATATATTTT. This encodes CSVEDPRQGGNTIYF.

The rearrangement joins TRBV10-3 to TRBJ1-2; D unclear. V lost 0 bases to trimming and J lost 1 base, with 3 bases between them. Germline-derived CDR1 and CDR2 are ENHRY and SYGVKD. The CDR3 consists of 13 residues. CDR3 loop: CAISESDNYGYTF. CDR3 DNA sequence: TGTGCCATCAGTGAGTCGGATAACTATGGCTACACCTTC.

This sequence joins TRBV7-2 and TRBJ2-3; D gene ambiguous. V was cut by 1 base and J by 0 bases, with 11 bases left in between. Germline V gene lookup returns CDR1 SGHTA and CDR2 FQGNSA. The CDR3 covers 16 residues. The DNA for the CDR3 is TGTGCCAGCAGCTTAGATGGGATTCGGAGCACAGATACGCAGTATTTT. It encodes CASSLDGIRSTDTQYF.

The rearrangement links TRBV4-2 to TRBJ2-1; D is ambiguous. Trimming stripped 0 bases from V and 3 bases from J, with 6 bases between. The CDR3 loop spans 14 amino acids. Per germline, CDR1 LGHNA and CDR2 YNFKEQ. CDR3: CASSQDQSYNEQFF. For the CDR3, the DNA is TGTGCCAGCAGCCAAGATCAGAGCTACAATGAGCAGTTCTTC.

This clone was picked up a small number of times. The chain combines TRBV7-9 with TRBJ2-7; D uncertain. The germline gives CDR1 SEHNR, CDR2 FQNEAQ (reference sequence). This CDR3 has 14 residues. Trimming left V 5 bases short and J 5 bases short, with 16 bases between. The DNA for the CDR3 is TGTGCCAGCAGCCGACTTGGGCGGACGGACGAGCAGTACTTC. Translation gives CASSRLGRTDEQYF.

This clone was recorded once. This chain uses TRBV15 with TRBJ1-5; TRBD1 is a possible D gene (5 bases). Germline values: CDR1 LNHNV, CDR2 YYDKDF (reference sequence). The germline V and J ends were trimmed by 0 bases and 9 bases, with 18 bases remaining between them. There are 16 residues in the CDR3. The CDR3 here is CATSRDNSQGGRPQHF. For the CDR3, the DNA is TGTGCCACCAGCAGAGATAATTCCCAGGGAGGTCGGCCCCAGCATTTT.

The rearrangement uses TRBV7-2 and TRBJ2-7, with 9 bases aligning to TRBD1. After removal of 3 bases from V and 3 bases from J, the junction contained 6 bases not matched to a gene. CDR1 SGHTA and CDR2 FQGNSA come from the germline V gene. The CDR3 has 15 amino acids. The CDR3 DNA reads as TGTGCCAGCAGCTTCGCCCGACAGGGGGTCTACGAGCAGTACTTC. It yields the protein CASSFARQGVYEQYF.

On this clone itself: This same CDR3 is encoded by further DNA sequences in the sample. The chain carries TRBV5-6 and TRBJ2-5; a possible D gene is TRBD2 (5 bases). Germline V gene sequence: CDR1 SGHDT, CDR2 YYEEEE. The germline V and J ends were trimmed by 1 base and 5 bases, with 9 bases remaining between them. The CDR3 spans 13 residues. The CDR3 sequence is CASSLRTGETQYF. CDR3 nucleotide sequence: TGTGCCAGCAGCTTGAGGACTGGGGAGACCCAGTACTTC.

This clone has just one count. The gene calls are TRBV5-1 and TRBJ2-1, with 8 bases identical to TRBD2. From germline, CDR1 is SGHRS and CDR2 YFSETQ. J lost 3 bases, V lost 4 bases, and 3 bases had no gene match. The CDR3 is 14 amino acids. In DNA form, the CDR3 reads TGCGCCAGCAGCCCGGGGGGGAGCTACAATGAGCAGTTCTTC. Encoded protein: CASSPGGSYNEQFF. The full variable domain, in which reference TRBV5-1 and TRBJ2-1 provide the parts outside the CDR3, is KAGVTQTPRYLIKTRGQQVTLSCSPISGHRSVSWYQQTPGQGLQFLFEYFSETQRNKGNFPGRFSGRQFSNSRSEMNVSTLELGDSALYLCASSPGGSYNEQFFGPGTRLTVL.

The chain combines TRBV5-1 with TRBJ1-1; 8 nucleotides align to TRBD1. Germline CDR1 SGHRS, CDR2 YFSETQ. The length of the CDR3 is 15 residues. The V segment lost 3 bases and the J segment 1 base; nucleotides outside the gene matches: 5. The CDR3 loop reads CASSYAGTGNTEAFF. CDR3 bases: TGCGCCAGCAGCTACGCCGGGACAGGGAACACTGAAGCTTTCTTT.

The chain couples TRBV19 to TRBJ1-1; D not certain. Trimming removed 2 bases at V and 1 base at J, with 14 bases between. The germline V gene encodes CDR1 LNHDA and CDR2 SQIVND (reference sequence). The CDR3 runs to 16 residues. CDR3: CASSILGFGRNTEAFF. The CDR3 region has the DNA TGTGCCAGTAGTATACTGGGCTTTGGCAGGAACACTGAAGCTTTCTTT.

The chain is built from TRBV7-9 and TRBJ1-5; unclear D gene. Trimming took 9 bases from V and 2 from J, leaving 11 bases between them. The CDR3 length is 13 residues. Germline lookup yields CDR1 SEHNR and CDR2 FQNEAQ (reference sequence). The CDR3 sequence: CASTPSGNQPQHF. The CDR3, as DNA: TGTGCCAGTACGCCCAGTGGCAATCAGCCCCAGCATTTT.

This clone was recorded only once. As DNA, the CDR3 is TGTGCCAGCACCCCTCGGGGGCGGGGGGGCCTCAACGAGCAGTACTTC. This translates into CASTPRGRGGLNEQYF. This chain links TRBV7-2 with TRBJ2-7; 9 bases map to TRBD2. This CDR3 has 16 amino acids. Germline-derived CDR1 and CDR2 are SGHTA and FQGNSA. Unmatched junction bases numbered 15, after V lost 7 bases and J lost 5 bases.

This chain uses TRBV2 with TRBJ1-4; D is uncertain. CDR1 SNHLY and CDR2 FYNNEI come from the germline V gene. Trimming cost V 7 bases and J 4 bases, with 19 bases left between them. CDR3 size: 16 residues. DNA for the CDR3: TGTGCCAGCACTCAGATGCCCGGCAACCTTAATGAAAAACTGTTTTTT. It translates to CASTQMPGNLNEKLFF. The full variable domain, rest sourced from reference TRBV2 and TRBJ1-4, is EPEVTQTPSHQVTQMGQEVILRCVPISNHLYFYWYRQILGQKVEFLVSFYNNEISEKSEIFDDQFSVERPDGSNFTLKIRSTKLEDSAMYFCASTQMPGNLNEKLFFGSGTQLSVL.

V is TRBV15 and J is TRBJ2-1; the match to TRBD1 covers 8 bases. With 4 bases clipped from V and 5 bases from J, the junction kept 7 bases outside the gene matches. The CDR3 totals 15 residues. Germline V lookup: CDR1 LNHNV, CDR2 YYDKDF (reference sequence). CDR3 nucleotides: TGTGCCACCAGCACGGGACAGGTAAAAGACAATGAGCAGTTCTTC. Its translation is CATSTGQVKDNEQFF.

CDR3 nucleotides: TGTGCCAGCAGTGACCTGCAGCTGCTGGGCAATGAGCAGTTCTTC. Protein: CASSDLQLLGNEQFF. The chain recombines TRBV25-1 with TRBJ2-1; D ambiguous. This CDR3 contains 15 residues. V dropped 3 bases and J dropped 6 bases, with 15 bases sitting between them. Germline CDR1 is MGHDK and CDR2 is SYGVNS.

V usage is TRBV29-1 and J usage is TRBJ2-2; D not resolved. V lost 4 bases to trimming and J lost 0 bases, with 9 bases between them. Looked up from germline, CDR1 is SQVTM and CDR2 is ANQGSEA. This CDR3 is 14 amino acids long. The CDR3 sequence is CSVAVAPNTGELFF. CDR3 coding DNA: TGCAGCGTTGCCGTCGCGCCGAACACCGGGGAGCTGTTTTTT.

This chain joins TRBV25-1 and TRBJ2-3; tentative D call: TRBD2 (5 bases). The germline V gene encodes CDR1 MGHDK and CDR2 SYGVNS. V dropped 6 bases and J dropped 1 base, with 14 bases sitting between them. The CDR3 contains 15 residues. CDR3 sequence reads: CASRLTGIGTDTQYF. The CDR3 nucleotides are TGTGCCAGCAGGCTTACGGGGATTGGCACAGATACGCAGTATTTT.

The chain is built from TRBV5-1 and TRBJ1-2; maybe TRBD1 (6 bases). V was trimmed by 0 bases and J by 3 bases, leaving 18 bases between them. Germline assignment: CDR1 SGHRS and CDR2 YFSETQ. The CDR3 is 17 residues long. This CDR3 reads CASSLGRGRPVDYGYTF. The DNA for the CDR3 is TGCGCCAGCAGCTTGGGCAGGGGTCGACCCGTAGACTATGGCTACACCTTC.

The V gene is TRBV15, the J gene TRBJ2-7; the D gene is possibly TRBD2 (5 bases). V lost 6 bases and J 0 bases, leaving 9 bases between the germline ends. CDR1 is LNHNV and CDR2 is YYDKDF in the germline V gene (reference sequence). The CDR3 runs 13 residues. CDR3 region: CATRSGSSYEQYF. CDR3 nucleotide sequence: TGTGCCACCAGGTCGGGGTCCTCCTACGAGCAGTACTTC.

The chain couples TRBV27 to TRBJ1-2; possibly TRBD1 for D (6 bases). This CDR3 region has 13 residues. Germline CDR1 and CDR2: MNHEY and SMNVEV (reference sequence). With 4 bases removed from V and 5 bases from J, the gap between germline ends came to 11 bases. CDR3 residues: CASSSQGPYGYTF. The CDR3 region has the DNA TGTGCCAGCAGTTCACAGGGACCATATGGCTACACCTTC.

The chain has TRBV6-5 and TRBJ2-1, with no clear D. The CDR3 has 14 amino acids. Deletions cut 0 bases from V and 4 bases from J, with 7 bases between. Germline values: CDR1 MNHEY, CDR2 SVGAGI. The CDR3 DNA reads as TGTGCCAGCAGTTACTCTGGACGGTACAATGAGCAGTTCTTC. Translated: CASSYSGRYNEQFF.

The table lists this clone with a few counts. The chain couples TRBV5-6 to TRBJ2-5; D is uncertain. The CDR3 is 13 residues long. Trimming removed 6 bases from V and 0 bases from J, with 9 bases in between. Germline CDR1 is SGHDT and CDR2 is YYEEEE. CDR3 DNA sequence: TGTGCCAGCACCGAGCAGAACCAAGAGACCCAGTACTTC. Its translation is CASTEQNQETQYF.

The chain couples TRBV20-1 to TRBJ2-7; D is ambiguous. CDR3 length equals 11 residues. Germline V gene sequence: CDR1 DFQATT, CDR2 SNEGSKA (reference sequence). Trimming pared 3 bases from V and 5 bases from J, leaving 8 bases between. CDR3 sequence reads: CSASQGNEQYF. Here the CDR3 DNA reads TGCAGTGCTAGTCAAGGGAACGAGCAGTACTTC.

This chain connects TRBV9 to TRBJ2-7; TRBD1 aligns across 7 bases. This CDR3 is 15 amino acids long. Germline-derived CDR1 and CDR2 are SGDLS and YYNGEE. The trim removed 0 bases at V and 2 bases at J, leaving 5 bases unmatched. The CDR3 reads CASSVDPRGTYEQYF. The CDR3 DNA sequence: TGTGCCAGCAGCGTAGATCCCAGGGGGACCTACGAGCAGTACTTC.

The rearrangement uses TRBV6-5 and TRBJ2-7; D gene ambiguous. CDR1 and CDR2 (germline): MNHEY, SVGAGI. The CDR3 length is 12 residues. V was trimmed by 6 bases and J by 2 bases, leaving 8 bases between them. CDR3 in amino acids: CASRAEPYEQYF. The DNA for the CDR3 is TGTGCCAGCAGGGCCGAACCCTACGAGCAGTACTTC.

The sample holds a few counts of this clone. The chain is built from TRBV15 and TRBJ2-1, with D possibly matching TRBD1 (6 bases). The germline gives CDR1 LNHNV, CDR2 YYDKDF (reference sequence). The CDR3 totals 16 residues. V dropped 6 bases and J dropped 4 bases, with 19 bases sitting between them. CDR3 in DNA: TGTGCCACCAGTCCCGGAGAACAGGGACCTTACAATGAGCAGTTCTTC. This sequence encodes CATSPGEQGPYNEQFF.

The CDR3 protein is CASSFKGSDEQFF. Written as DNA, the CDR3 is TGCGCCAGCAGCTTCAAGGGGTCCGATGAGCAGTTCTTC. The chain uses TRBV5-1 and TRBJ2-1; maybe TRBD1 (5 bases). Deletions cut 2 bases from V and 8 bases from J, with 11 bases between. The CDR3 length is 13 residues. Germline V lookup: CDR1 SGHRS, CDR2 YFSETQ.

The chain links TRBV5-6 to TRBJ2-4, with D unclear. The CDR3 totals 17 residues. Between the trimmed V and J ends, which lost 4 bases and 0 bases, there was a span of 17 bases. Germline assignment: CDR1 SGHDT and CDR2 YYEEEE. The CDR3, as DNA: TGTGCCAGCAGCCCCCAATTAAATAACGTAGCCAAAAACATTCAGTACTTC. Translation gives CASSPQLNNVAKNIQYF.